This T cell receptor (beta chain) was recorded in a study of cytomegalovirus exposure and HLA in healthy donors. The CDR3 runs 15 residues. V was pared by 0 bases and J by 5 bases, with 5 bases of the junction left unmatched. Germline V lookup: CDR1 SGHRS, CDR2 YFSETQ. Sequencing used immunoSEQ multiplex PCR; TCRdb keeps in-frame clones, though not all of them. The data contain more than 35,000 clones, over 85% of them seen just once; the ten biggest clones take up about 3.5%. The chain joins TRBV5-1 to TRBJ1-2, with TRBD1 matching 9 bases. The receptor was derived from a man aged 18-30 years in good health and CMV-seronegative. The sequenced material came from PBMCs. DNA of the CDR3: TGCGCCAGCAGCTTGGCCTGGACAGGGGAATATGGCTACACCTTC. Translating gives CASSLAWTGEYGYTF.